This T cell receptor beta chain was sequenced for a study of CD8 T cells in Susac syndrome. RNA totalling about 0.45 to 1 ug underwent reverse transcription with random hexamers. The immunoSEQ assay covered 54 Vbeta and 13 Jbeta segments for CDR3. MiXCR, applied by TCRdb to the immunoSEQ multiplex PCR reads, yields one record per CDR3 protein. The data hold about 210,000 distinct CDR3 sequences, with approximately 93% observed a single time. CDR3 size: 16 residues. V was trimmed by 0 bases and J by 2 bases, leaving 13 bases between them. Germline loops: CDR1 SGHNT, CDR2 YYREEE (reference sequence). Peripheral blood CD8+ and CD4+ T cells were profiled by TCR beta sequencing. The controls, all healthy donors, were matched for age and sex. Purification of the CD8+ and CD4+ T cells relied on negative isolation, and TEMRA cells underwent FACS enrichment.

The TCR originated in a human donor in good health. The sequenced sample was CD4+ T cells from PBMCs. The J gene is TRBJ2-3, the V gene TRBV5-4; D may be TRBD1 or TRBD2 (6 bases each). This chain's CDR3 is CASSLAKGGNTDTQYF. The CDR3 nucleotides are TGTGCCAGCAGCTTGGCCAAAGGGGGGAACACAGATACGCAGTATTTT.